This T cell receptor beta chain originates from a study of blood T cell repertoires in COVID-19. In the study overall: Donors in Cohort 3 counted as recovered after two negative PCRs, clearance, or symptom resolution.

Under the authors' procedure: Reference gene primer amplification gave estimated nucleated cell counts. The protocol was immunoSEQ multiplex PCR, while the TCRdb copy is restricted to in-frame clones and leaves out a portion. V, J and clone size are those of that table, while D and trimming were read from the DNA. The sample includes 250,000 to 300,000 clones, 88% of them seen just once. The germline V gene encodes CDR1 SGDLS and CDR2 YYNGEE. V was pared by 2 bases and J by 5 bases, with 10 bases between. This CDR3 region has 13 residues. The chain combines TRBV9 with TRBJ2-5, with D perhaps TRBD1 (6 bases). The source is a woman in her sixties in a cohort exposed to, infected with or recovered from COVID-19 (not recorded which). Specimen: PBMCs or T cells enriched from blood (not recorded which). This CDR3 reads CASSVTGSETQYF. The CDR3 DNA is TGTGCCAGCAGCGTCACAGGGTCGGAGACCCAGTACTTC.